Following are 7 T cell receptor beta chains from one sample sequenced in a study of blood T cell repertoires in COVID-19. Assay used: immunoSEQ multiplex PCR; TCRdb lists only in-frame clones, some missing. The data contain 300,000 to 450,000 clones, roughly 80% of them singletons. Sequenced: peripheral blood. The receptors here all came from a human donor with acute or convalescent COVID-19. The donor label of this sample is uncertain.

J is TRBJ2-1 and V is TRBV30; 9 bases align to TRBD2. The germline gives CDR1 GTSNPN, CDR2 SVGIG (reference sequence). This CDR3 has 16 amino acids. The V and J ends lost 3 bases and 0 bases, in that order; junction bases with no gene match: 6. CDR3 DNA: TGTGCCTGGAGACTAGCGGGCGTCCGCTCCTACAATGAGCAGTTCTTC. Its translation: CAWRLAGVRSYNEQFF.

The gene calls are TRBV29-1 and TRBJ2-7; tentative D call: TRBD1 (6 bases). CDR3 length: 12 amino acids. CDR1 and CDR2 (germline): SQVTM, ANQGSEA. Trimming pared 6 bases from V and 4 bases from J, leaving 13 bases between. The CDR3, as DNA: TGCAGCGTGGGGGCAGGGTCGTACGAGCAGTACTTC. As protein: CSVGAGSYEQYF.

The gene calls are TRBV29-1 and TRBJ1-1; TRBD1 might be the D (6 bases). The CDR3 totals 12 residues. Germline CDR1 and CDR2: SQVTM and ANQGSEA. V was clipped by 4 bases and J by 7 bases, with 13 bases between them. The CDR3 loop reads CSVGDRSFEAFF. In DNA, the CDR3 is TGCAGCGTTGGAGACAGGTCATTTGAAGCTTTCTTT.

This clone was picked up one time. As DNA, the CDR3 is TGTGCCAGCATCCAACCCGGGGACAATGAGCAGTTCTTC. Protein: CASIQPGDNEQFF. The chain recombines TRBV2 with TRBJ2-1, with a weak D call TRBD2 (5 bases). CDR1 is SNHLY and CDR2 is FYNNEI in the germline V gene. V shed 7 bases and J shed 5 bases, with 12 bases lying between them. The CDR3 covers 13 residues. Combining the CDR3 with reference TRBV2 and TRBJ2-1 gives the whole variable domain EPEVTQTPSHQVTQMGQEVILRCVPISNHLYFYWYRQILGQKVEFLVSFYNNEISEKSEIFDDQFSVERPDGSNFTLKIRSTKLEDSAMYFCASIQPGDNEQFFGPGTRLTVL.

The chain employs TRBV19 and TRBJ1-2; no clear D. The V end was cut by 5 bases, the J end by 2 bases, with 12 bases between. The length of the CDR3 is 14 residues. Germline lookup yields CDR1 LNHDA and CDR2 SQIVND (reference sequence). The CDR3 DNA is TGTGCCAGTAGTCCACGGACTGAGAACTATGGCTACACCTTC. It codes for CASSPRTENYGYTF.

The chain uses TRBV6-5 and TRBJ1-1; 11 positions match TRBD1. V lost 6 bases and J lost 1; bases outside the gene matches: 4. The CDR3 totals 15 residues. Germline-derived CDR1 and CDR2 are MNHEY and SVGAGI. In DNA, the CDR3 is TGTGCCAGCAGGCGGACAGGGGGCAAGAACACTGAAGCTTTCTTT. It specifies CASRRTGGKNTEAFF.

This clone came up once. The chain recombines TRBV7-8 with TRBJ1-1, with a tentative D call TRBD1 (5 bases). The CDR3 is 17 residues long. Per the germline V gene, CDR1 is SGHVS and CDR2 is FQNEAQ. Trimming took 5 bases from V and 4 from J, leaving 23 bases between them. The CDR3 spells CASSLPSVGGVSTEAFF. CDR3 nucleotides: TGTGCCAGCAGCCTACCCTCCGTGGGGGGAGTTAGCACTGAAGCTTTCTTT. The full variable domain, rest sourced from reference TRBV7-8 and TRBJ1-1, is GAGVSQSPRYKVAKRGQDVALRCDPISGHVSLFWYQQALGQGPEFLTYFQNEAQLDKSGLPSDRFFAERPEGSVSTLKIQRTQQEDSAVYLCASSLPSVGGVSTEAFFGQGTRLTVV.